Below, 17 T cell receptor beta chains from the same sample are listed, as sequenced in a study of cytomegalovirus exposure and HLA in healthy donors. Primers for the PCR totalled 60 Vbeta and 13 Jbeta. This table comes from immunoSEQ multiplex PCR, and its TCRdb copy is limited to in-frame clones, with some not included. The top ten hold 2.5% to 4% of the sample, which has 130,000 or so clones, roughly 75% seen once. The sequenced sample consisted of PBMCs. The receptor source for this set is a man aged 35-49 years in good health and CMV-seronegative.

The chain joins TRBV15 to TRBJ2-7; D gene unclear. The germline CDR1 and CDR2 sequences are LNHNV and YYDKDF (reference sequence). The CDR3 covers 13 residues. V was trimmed by 0 bases and J by 1 base, leaving 4 bases between them. CDR3 nucleotides: TGTGCCACCAGCAGAGACAGGTCCTACGAGCAGTACTTC. Translating it yields CATSRDRSYEQYF.

The chain carries TRBV7-8 and TRBJ1-1; no clear D. Per the germline V gene, CDR1 is SGHVS and CDR2 is FQNEAQ. The germline V and J ends were trimmed by 2 bases and 6 bases, with 13 bases remaining between them. The CDR3 totals 14 residues. The CDR3 protein is CASSLLVSSPEAFF. For the CDR3, the DNA is TGTGCCAGCAGCTTACTAGTCTCGAGCCCTGAAGCTTTCTTT.

The chain joins TRBV2 to TRBJ2-7; weak D call: TRBD1 (6 bases). V was trimmed by 6 bases and J by 2 bases, leaving 11 bases between them. The germline CDR1 and CDR2 sequences are SNHLY and FYNNEI. The CDR3 has 13 residues. The CDR3 here is CASRQGPAYEQYF. The CDR3 nucleotides are TGTGCCAGCAGGCAGGGGCCGGCCTACGAGCAGTACTTC. Variable domain in full (rest from reference TRBV2 and TRBJ2-7): EPEVTQTPSHQVTQMGQEVILRCVPISNHLYFYWYRQILGQKVEFLVSFYNNEISEKSEIFDDQFSVERPDGSNFTLKIRSTKLEDSAMYFCASRQGPAYEQYFGPGTRLTVT.

The chain combines TRBV2 with TRBJ2-1; possible D gene TRBD1, 6 bases. Trimming removed 6 bases from V and 8 bases from J, with 29 bases in between. The CDR3 runs 18 residues. The germline CDR1 and CDR2 sequences are SNHLY and FYNNEI. The CDR3 nucleotides read TGTGCCAGCAGACCGGACAGAGCCAGTAATAAAGGTCGGGATGAGCAGTTCTTC. It is translated as CASRPDRASNKGRDEQFF.

The V and J genes are TRBV10-1 and TRBJ2-7, with unresolved D. Trimming removed 5 bases from V and 6 bases from J, with 11 bases in between. This CDR3 spans 12 amino acids. CDR1 and CDR2 (germline): WNHNN, SYGVQD (reference sequence). CDR3 sequence: CASSHYPGEQYF. The CDR3 region has the DNA TGCGCCAGCAGTCATTATCCCGGCGAGCAGTACTTC.

This clone was found a few times. The V call is TRBV5-6, the J call TRBJ1-2; a possible D gene is TRBD1 (6 bases). The V gene lost 4 bases and the J gene lost 4 bases, with 11 bases spanning the gap. Germline loops: CDR1 SGHDT, CDR2 YYEEEE. The CDR3 spans 13 residues. CDR3 loop: CASSPDRRYGYTF. In DNA form, the CDR3 reads TGTGCCAGCAGCCCTGACAGGCGCTATGGCTACACCTTC.

This sequence joins TRBV9 and TRBJ2-1, with TRBD2 as a possible D gene (6 bases). Germline V gene lookup returns CDR1 SGDLS and CDR2 YYNGEE. V gave up 3 bases and J gave up 3 bases, with 10 bases separating them. The CDR3 has 14 amino acids. CDR3 nucleotide sequence: TGTGCCAGCAGCGCAGTGGGGGGCTACAATGAGCAGTTCTTC. Its protein product is CASSAVGGYNEQFF.

This clone appeared a few times. The genes are TRBV27 and TRBJ1-2; D might be TRBD1 (6 bases). Germline-derived CDR1 and CDR2 are MNHEY and SMNVEV (reference sequence). The V end lost 6 bases, the J end lost 7 bases, and 21 bases lay between the germline ends. This CDR3 has 15 amino acids. The CDR3 loop is CASSSLEQGRGGYTF. The DNA of the CDR3 is TGTGCCAGCAGCTCCCTCGAACAGGGTAGGGGTGGCTACACCTTC.

CDR3 sequence reads: CASSPTGGSIGTEAFF. CDR3 bases: TGCGCCAGCAGCCCCACAGGGGGCTCTATTGGCACTGAAGCTTTCTTT. The rearrangement joins TRBV5-1 to TRBJ1-1; 9 nucleotides match TRBD1. This CDR3 has 16 residues. Germline CDR1 SGHRS, CDR2 YFSETQ. Trimming took 4 bases from V and 4 from J; bases not matched to a gene: 11. The complete variable domain, with remaining parts taken from reference TRBV5-1 and TRBJ1-1, reads KAGVTQTPRYLIKTRGQQVTLSCSPISGHRSVSWYQQTPGQGLQFLFEYFSETQRNKGNFPGRFSGRQFSNSRSEMNVSTLELGDSALYLCASSPTGGSIGTEAFFGQGTRLTVV.

The J gene is TRBJ2-7, the V gene TRBV27, with 11 bases identical to TRBD2. The CDR3 consists of 17 residues. V dropped 3 bases and J dropped 3; count of bases not matched to a gene: 10. Germline lookup yields CDR1 MNHEY and CDR2 SMNVEV (reference sequence). CDR3 sequence: CASSLPLASGGYYEQYF. The CDR3 DNA follows: TGTGCCAGCAGTTTGCCCCTGGCTAGCGGGGGGTACTACGAGCAGTACTTC.

The V and J genes are TRBV15 and TRBJ1-1; a possible D gene is TRBD1 (5 bases). Germline V gene data show CDR1 as LNHNV and CDR2 as YYDKDF (reference sequence). This CDR3 comprises 13 residues. Deletions cut 8 bases from V and 4 bases from J, with 14 bases between. CDR3 sequence: CATVRAGRTEAFF. Written as DNA, the CDR3 is TGTGCCACCGTTAGAGCAGGGCGCACTGAAGCTTTCTTT. Filled out from reference TRBV15 and TRBJ1-1, the complete variable domain reads DAMVIQNPRYQVTQFGKPVTLSCSQTLNHNVMYWYQQKSSQAPKLLFHYYDKDFNNEADTPDNFQSRRPNTSFCFLDIRSPGLGDTAMYLCATVRAGRTEAFFGQGTRLTVV.

J is TRBJ2-6 and V is TRBV18, with D possibly TRBD2 on 6 matching bases. V lost 6 bases and J 0 bases, leaving 15 bases between the germline ends. CDR3 size: 17 residues. CDR1 is KGHSH, CDR2 LQKENI, per germline. CDR3 sequence reads: CASSPRDVFSGANVLTF. CDR3 bases: TGTGCCAGCTCGCCGCGGGATGTTTTCTCTGGGGCCAACGTCCTGACTTTC.

J is TRBJ2-3 and V is TRBV5-1, with 9 bases lining up with TRBD2. The junction had 8 bases not matched to a gene; V was cut back by 0 bases and J by 3 bases. Germline-derived CDR1 and CDR2 are SGHRS and YFSETQ. The CDR3 covers 17 residues. The CDR3 nucleotides read TGCGCCAGCAGCTTGGGATTTAGCGGGGGTGTGACAGATACGCAGTATTTT. Protein sequence: CASSLGFSGGVTDTQYF.

Details on this clone: A junction boundary mismatches the germline segment, possibly from a read error. The chain couples TRBV9 to TRBJ1-3, with unresolved D. Germline-derived CDR1 and CDR2 are SGDLS and YYNGEE. The CDR3 spans 16 residues. CDR3 DNA: TGTGCCAGCAGCGTAGGAGGCCGCTCCTCTGGAGACACCATATATTTT. This encodes CASSVGGRSSGDTIYF. The variable domain in full, completed from reference TRBV9 and TRBJ1-3, reads DSGVTQTPKHLITATGQRVTLRCSPRSGDLSVYWYQQSLDQGLQFLIQYYNGEERAKGNILERFSAQQFPDLHSELNLSSLELGDSALYFCASSVGGRSSGDTIYFGEGSWLTVV.

V is TRBV18 and J is TRBJ2-5; D unclear. V lost 8 bases to trimming and J lost 5 bases, with 18 bases between them. This CDR3 is 14 amino acids long. Germline assignment: CDR1 KGHSH and CDR2 LQKENI. This CDR3 reads CASATREVRETQYF. CDR3 DNA sequence: TGTGCCAGCGCGACCCGAGAGGTCCGGGAGACCCAGTACTTC. The entire variable domain, with the rest obtained from reference TRBV18 and TRBJ2-5, is as follows: NAGVMQNPRHLVRRRGQEARLRCSPMKGHSHVYWYRQLPEEGLKFMVYLQKENIIDESGMPKERFSAEFPKEGPSILRIQQVVRGDSAAYFCASATREVRETQYFGPGTRLLVL.

This chain uses TRBV7-9 with TRBJ1-5, with D maybe TRBD1 (5 bases). The length of the CDR3 is 16 residues. Germline CDR1 SEHNR, CDR2 FQNEAQ (reference sequence). V gave up 1 base and J gave up 2 bases, with 12 bases separating them. The CDR3 sequence: CASSLGGGKGNQPQHF. Written as DNA, the CDR3 is TGTGCCAGCAGCTTAGGGGGGGGGAAAGGCAATCAGCCCCAGCATTTT. Full variable domain (remainder filled in from reference TRBV7-9 and TRBJ1-5): DTGVSQNPRHKITKRGQNVTFRCDPISEHNRLYWYRQTLGQGPEFLTYFQNEAQLEKSRLLSDRFSAERPKGSFSTLEIQRTEQGDSAMYLCASSLGGGKGNQPQHFGDGTRLSIL.

The J gene is TRBJ1-3, the V gene TRBV5-4; 8 bases agree with TRBD1. The V and J ends lost 4 bases and 0 bases, in that order; junction bases with no gene match: 15. Germline CDR1 is SGHNT and CDR2 is YYREEE (reference sequence). This CDR3 is built from 19 residues. The CDR3 protein is CASSGEGQEYLNSGNTIYF. The CDR3 DNA reads TGTGCCAGCAGCGGCGAGGGACAGGAGTATTTGAACTCTGGAAACACCATATATTTT.